This T cell receptor (beta chain) was identified in a study of T-cell memory formation after mild COVID-19. For the study at large: Each donor largely had its own TCR clusters. Study-level points and caveats: A balance of CD4 and CD8 characterized clones contracting day 15 to 85, whereas later expanders leaned CD4+. A subset of responding clones appeared in pre-infection memory, suggesting cross-reactive memory joined.

This CDR3 region has 15 residues. CDR1 is LNHNV and CDR2 is YYDKDF in the germline V gene (reference sequence). V was pared by 0 bases and J by 5 bases, with 13 bases between. TCRalpha and TCRbeta libraries used 5'RACE with constant-segment primers and UMIs. TCRdb processed the 5' RACE reads anew with MiXCR; each CDR3 protein has one entry. The profile shows a few hundred thousand distinct CDR3 sequences, around 20% of them singletons. A remark on this clonotype: Antigen unknown.

The sequence was collected from a young man who had mild COVID-19 (a few samples of this study predate the infection). Cell type and time point are not known. This rearrangement joins TRBV15 to TRBJ2-5, with D uncertain. What was sequenced was PBMCs or a T cell subset sorted from them (not recorded which). The CDR3 DNA sequence: TGTGCCACCAGCAGAGATGGGGTGGTCCCGGAGACCCAGTACTTC. Residues: CATSRDGVVPETQYF.